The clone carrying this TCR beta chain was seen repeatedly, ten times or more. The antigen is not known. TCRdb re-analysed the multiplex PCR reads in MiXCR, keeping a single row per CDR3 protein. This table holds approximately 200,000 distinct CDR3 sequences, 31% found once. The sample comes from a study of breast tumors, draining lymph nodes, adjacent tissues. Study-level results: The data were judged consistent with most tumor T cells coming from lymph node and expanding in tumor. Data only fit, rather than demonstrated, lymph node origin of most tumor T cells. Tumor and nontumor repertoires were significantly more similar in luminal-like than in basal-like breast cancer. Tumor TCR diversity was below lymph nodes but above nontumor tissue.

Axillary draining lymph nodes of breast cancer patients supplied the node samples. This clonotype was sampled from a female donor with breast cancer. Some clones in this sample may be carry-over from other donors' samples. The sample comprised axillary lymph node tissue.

This CDR3 reads CASSVGTTGGGPYNEQFF. The CDR3 DNA reads as TGTGCCAGCAGCGTTGGGACTACGGGCGGGGGCCCTTACAATGAGCAGTTCTTC. The gene calls are TRBV9 and TRBJ2-1; a possible D gene is TRBD2 (7 bases). The CDR3 loop spans 18 amino acids. V dropped 2 bases and J dropped 4 bases, with 22 bases sitting between them. Germline CDR1 and CDR2: SGDLS and YYNGEE. The complete variable domain, with remaining parts taken from reference TRBV9 and TRBJ2-1, reads DSGVTQTPKHLITATGQRVTLRCSPRSGDLSVYWYQQSLDQGLQFLIQYYNGEERAKGNILERFSAQQFPDLHSELNLSSLELGDSALYFCASSVGTTGGGPYNEQFFGPGTRLTVL.